This TCR beta chain was recorded in a study of cytotoxic CD8 clonotypes in ibrutinib-treated CLL (TCRdb year 2021). Study-wide context: In this cohort, some 16 patients were treatment-naive and roughly ten were relapsed/refractory, while around 18 had unmutated IGHV. Of the 86 people in the trial, about two dozen had longitudinal samples available. Patients were still on ibrutinib when every remission and progressive disease sample was collected. Responses were partial in 25 or so patients and complete in 2; after median about 70 months follow-up, roughly 14 stayed in remission and 12 progressed. Cryopreserved peripheral blood mononuclear cells were collected at three points: before therapy, at response, and at either sustained remission or disease progression. Response samples were obtained after a median of approximately eleven months of treatment, with a range of roughly 6 to 36 months. Samples averaged roughly 280,000 productive templates and 80,000 to 100,000 productive rearrangements.

Overall results and qualifications from the work: Sampling times were not matched between patients in sustained remission and patients whose disease was progressing, and lymph node repertoires were not examined. Baseline clonality was found to be higher than that of age-matched healthy donors and was strongly correlated with circulating CD8+ T-cell counts. Public clonotypes were rare and either shrank or stayed stable during treatment, and the rise in clonality at ibrutinib response reflected expansion of private clonotypes. Clonality rose at ibrutinib response, remained stable during sustained remission, and dropped back toward baseline at progression.

A distance of 8 bases separates the germline ends of V and J, which lose 4 bases and 4 bases respectively. The CDR3 runs 12 amino acids, cysteine and phenylalanine included. Of all the DNA, just the CDR3 is kept, 36 bases in frame from base 1. Sequences SEHNR (CDR1) and FQNEAQ (CDR2) are obtained from the germline V gene (reference sequence). Each clonotype received, on average, 10x coverage in deep resolution sequencing performed on a MiSeq, where the target depth lay between 1 in 1 million and 1 in 200,000 T cells. TCR beta libraries were generated with the immunoSEQ hsTCRB Kit. Under the source paper's analysis protocol: Data were analyzed with ImmunoSEQ Data Assistant and ImmunoSEQ Analyzer, with V, D and J genes assigned per IMGT definitions. Clonality, which ranges from 0 to 1, was calculated by subtracting the normalized Shannon entropy of productive rearrangement frequencies from one. Public clonotype analysis was restricted to overrepresented clonotypes comprising at least 0.05% of each patient's repertoire. Roughly 12 age-matched healthy donor repertoires from immuneACCESS were used as controls for clonality. TCRdb carries this immuneACCESS record with in-frame sequences only. Its versions omit some clonotypes, under half of them owing to an unresolved V gene in the studies checked, with the rest unexplained. Clone size and V and J calls were adopted from that table, with D and trimming inferred from the DNA. For this sample the table gives about 140,000 clones, of which 60% to 85% were detected only once. Around 30% of the sample is taken by the ten largest.

The sample's time point label, decoded: 12 months on ibrutinib. For TCR beta library preparation, about 2 micrograms of genomic DNA were isolated from cryopreserved PBMCs. High-throughput TCR beta sequencing was performed on longitudinal blood samples from CLL patients receiving ibrutinib monotherapy. The patients took part in an open-label, single-center phase 2 trial of ibrutinib monotherapy. This clone has more than one count but fewer than ten. What antigen it recognizes has not been identified. Base qualities are missing; no much larger clone stands one base away. In the same sample, other DNA sequences code for this CDR3.

The receptor's source is a human donor with chronic lymphocytic leukemia. The specimen was PBMCs, collected after 12 months of ibrutinib treatment. The chain is assembled from TRBV7-9 and TRBJ2-7; the D segment could be TRBD1, given 6 matching bases. This receptor has the CDR3 CASSSQGYEQYF. The DNA reads TGTGCCAGCAGCTCGCAGGGGTACGAGCAGTACTTC. Reference TRBV7-9 and TRBJ2-7 proteins supply the regions before and after the CDR3; the full variable domain is: DTGVSQNPRHKITKRGQNVTFRCDPISEHNRLYWYRQTLGQGPEFLTYFQNEAQLEKSRLLSDRFSAERPKGSFSTLEIQRTEQGDSAMYLCASSSQGYEQYFGPGTRLTVT.